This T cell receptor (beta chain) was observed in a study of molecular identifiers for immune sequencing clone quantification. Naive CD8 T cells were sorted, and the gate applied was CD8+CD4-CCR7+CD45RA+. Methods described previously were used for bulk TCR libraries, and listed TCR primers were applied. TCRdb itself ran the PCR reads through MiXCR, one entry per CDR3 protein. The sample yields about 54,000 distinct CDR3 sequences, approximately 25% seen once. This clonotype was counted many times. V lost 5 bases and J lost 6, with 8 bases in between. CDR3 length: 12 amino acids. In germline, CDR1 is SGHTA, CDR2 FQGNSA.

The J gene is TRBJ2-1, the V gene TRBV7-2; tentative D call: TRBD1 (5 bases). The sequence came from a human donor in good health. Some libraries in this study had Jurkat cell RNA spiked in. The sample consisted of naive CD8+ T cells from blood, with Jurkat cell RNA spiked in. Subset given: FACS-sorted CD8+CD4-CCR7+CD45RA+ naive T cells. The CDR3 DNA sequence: TGTGCCAGCAGCCAGCAGGGCAATGAGCAGTTCTTC. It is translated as CASSQQGNEQFF.